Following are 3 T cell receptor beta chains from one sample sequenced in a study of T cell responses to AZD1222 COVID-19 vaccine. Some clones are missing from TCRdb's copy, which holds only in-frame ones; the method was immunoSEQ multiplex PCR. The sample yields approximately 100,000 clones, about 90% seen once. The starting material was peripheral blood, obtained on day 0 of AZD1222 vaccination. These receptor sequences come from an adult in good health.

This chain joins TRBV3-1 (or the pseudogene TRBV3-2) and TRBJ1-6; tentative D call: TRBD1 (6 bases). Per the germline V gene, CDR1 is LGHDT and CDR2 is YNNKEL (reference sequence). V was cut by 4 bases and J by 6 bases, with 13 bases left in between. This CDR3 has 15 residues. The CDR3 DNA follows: TGTGCCAGCAGCCTAGGACAGACCCTTAATTCACCCCTCCACTTT. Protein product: CASSLGQTLNSPLHF.

For the CDR3, the DNA is TGTGCCAGTTCCTCGGGACAGGGCTACGAGCAGTACTTC. Amino acid sequence: CASSSGQGYEQYF. The chain has TRBV19 and TRBJ2-7; TRBD1 agrees at 9 bases. Germline V gene sequence: CDR1 LNHDA, CDR2 SQIVND (reference sequence). The CDR3 runs 13 residues. The V and J ends lost 8 bases and 3 bases, in that order; junction bases with no gene match: 5.

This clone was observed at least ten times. CDR3 loop: CASIILTSDIQYF. The CDR3 region has the DNA TGTGCCAGCATTATATTGACTAGTGACATTCAGTACTTC. The rearrangement uses TRBV2 and TRBJ2-4; D might be TRBD2 (6 bases). Trimming stripped 7 bases from V and 8 bases from J, with 15 bases between. The CDR3 totals 13 residues. The germline CDR1 and CDR2 sequences are SNHLY and FYNNEI.